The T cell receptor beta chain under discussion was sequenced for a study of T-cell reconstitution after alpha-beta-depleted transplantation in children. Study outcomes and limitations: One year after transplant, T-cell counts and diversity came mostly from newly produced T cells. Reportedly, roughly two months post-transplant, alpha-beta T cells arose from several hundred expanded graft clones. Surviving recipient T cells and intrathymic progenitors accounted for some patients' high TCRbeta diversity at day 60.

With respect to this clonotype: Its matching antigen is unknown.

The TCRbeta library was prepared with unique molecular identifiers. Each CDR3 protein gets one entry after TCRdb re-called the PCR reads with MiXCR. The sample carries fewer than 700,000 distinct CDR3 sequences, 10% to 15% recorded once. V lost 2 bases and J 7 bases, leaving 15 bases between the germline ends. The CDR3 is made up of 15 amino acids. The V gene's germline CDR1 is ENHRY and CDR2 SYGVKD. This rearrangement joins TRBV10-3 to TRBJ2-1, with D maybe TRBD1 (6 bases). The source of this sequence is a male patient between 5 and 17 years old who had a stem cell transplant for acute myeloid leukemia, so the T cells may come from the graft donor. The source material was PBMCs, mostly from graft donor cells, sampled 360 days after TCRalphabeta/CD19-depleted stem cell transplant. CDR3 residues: CAISENRDIRNEQFF. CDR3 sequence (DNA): TGTGCCATCAGTGAGAACAGGGACATTAGGAATGAGCAGTTCTTC.